These 19 T cell receptor beta chains share one sample of origin, sequenced in a study of blood T cell repertoires in COVID-19. Sequencing used immunoSEQ multiplex PCR; TCRdb keeps in-frame clones, though not all of them. The table shows 250,000 to 300,000 clones, with less than 90% occurring only once. Sequencing input: peripheral blood. These receptors were obtained from a woman in her seventies with COVID-19, enrolled during active disease.

V and J are TRBV6-5 and TRBJ1-5, with a tentative D call TRBD1 (6 bases). CDR3 size: 14 residues. The germline V gene has CDR1 MNHEY and CDR2 SVGAGI. The V gene lost 7 bases and the J gene lost 7 bases, with 17 bases spanning the gap. Here the CDR3 reads CASNYQGTSQPQHF. The CDR3, as DNA: TGTGCCAGCAACTATCAGGGGACAAGCCAGCCCCAGCATTTT.

In regard to this clone: The same CDR3 arises from other DNA sequences in this sample as well. J is TRBJ2-7 and V is TRBV19; 10 bases are shared with TRBD1. The V gene's germline CDR1 is LNHDA and CDR2 SQIVND (reference sequence). V was pared by 5 bases and J by 2 bases, with 3 bases of the junction left unmatched. The CDR3 contains 14 residues. The CDR3 DNA sequence: TGTGCCAGTAGTCCAGGACAGGGGGCCTACGAGCAGTACTTC. This gives the protein CASSPGQGAYEQYF.

V is TRBV5-1 and J is TRBJ2-2, with TRBD1 as a possible D gene (6 bases). CDR1 is SGHRS and CDR2 is YFSETQ in the germline V gene. This CDR3 is built from 17 residues. V gave up 4 bases and J gave up 4 bases, with 20 bases separating them. This chain's CDR3 is CASSATPQGQGTGELFF. The CDR3 DNA sequence: TGCGCCAGCAGCGCGACCCCGCAGGGGCAGGGCACCGGGGAGCTGTTTTTT.

This rearrangement joins TRBV5-4 to TRBJ2-3, with 7 positions matching TRBD2. V lost 2 bases, J lost 0 bases, and 9 bases stayed unmatched. Per germline, CDR1 SGHNT and CDR2 YYREEE (reference sequence). CDR3 length equals 17 residues. The CDR3 sequence: CASSFRRWGGSTDTQYF. CDR3 bases: TGTGCCAGCAGCTTTCGTAGGTGGGGGGGGAGCACAGATACGCAGTATTTT.

The gene calls are TRBV29-1 and TRBJ2-3, with 7 nucleotides matching TRBD2. The CDR3 length is 14 residues. Germline lookup yields CDR1 SQVTM and CDR2 ANQGSEA. V lost 3 bases to trimming and J lost 5 bases; unmatched junction nucleotides: 8. CDR3 nucleotide sequence: TGCAGCGTTGATCCAGCGGGAAGGGGAGATACGCAGTATTTT. Translated, it gives CSVDPAGRGDTQYF.

The chain links TRBV5-1 to TRBJ1-1; TRBD1 agrees at 10 bases. Germline CDR1 is SGHRS and CDR2 is YFSETQ. The CDR3 is 15 residues long. V was pared by 4 bases and J by 1 base, with 4 bases of the junction left unmatched. The CDR3 DNA reads as TGCGCCAGCAGCCGACAGGGGGCCGGGAACACTGAAGCTTTCTTT. It encodes CASSRQGAGNTEAFF.

The chain has TRBV12-5 and TRBJ2-1; a possible D gene is TRBD2 (6 bases). CDR3 size: 16 residues. Germline-derived CDR1 and CDR2 are LGHNT and FRNRAP. Deletions cut 0 bases from V and 9 bases from J, with 18 bases between. CDR3 sequence reads: CASGLVLAAHGSEQFF. DNA for the CDR3: TGTGCTAGTGGTTTGGTATTGGCGGCCCACGGGAGTGAGCAGTTCTTC.

The chain uses TRBV5-1 and TRBJ1-3; no reliable D call. The CDR3 length is 15 residues. Looked up from germline, CDR1 is SGHRS and CDR2 is YFSETQ. V dropped 4 bases and J dropped 4 bases, with 15 bases sitting between them. CDR3 coding DNA: TGCGCCAGCAGCCTGACTATGGCTTCCGGAAACACCATATATTTT. Its protein product is CASSLTMASGNTIYF.

This rearrangement joins TRBV12-5 to TRBJ1-1, with D perhaps matching TRBD1 (5 bases). Germline V gene lookup returns CDR1 LGHNT and CDR2 FRNRAP. The CDR3 totals 16 residues. The V and J ends lost 5 bases and 0 bases respectively, with 16 bases between them. CDR3 in amino acids: CASGGVGGGMNTEAFF. CDR3 bases: TGTGCTAGTGGTGGGGTCGGCGGGGGTATGAACACTGAAGCTTTCTTT.

This clone was seen only a few times. The V and J genes are TRBV29-1 and TRBJ2-7, with a possible D match to TRBD1 (5 bases). The ends were cut back, 4 bases at V and 4 bases at J, with 14 bases in the middle. The germline gives CDR1 SQVTM, CDR2 ANQGSEA. This CDR3 comprises 13 residues. The CDR3 region is CSVVDDSAYEQYF. The DNA for the CDR3 is TGCAGCGTTGTGGACGACAGCGCGTACGAGCAGTACTTC.

This chain joins TRBV30 and TRBJ1-1, with D maybe TRBD1 (5 bases). V lost 0 bases, J lost 5 bases, and 16 bases lay in between. CDR3 size: 15 residues. The germline CDR1 and CDR2 sequences are GTSNPN and SVGIG (reference sequence). CDR3 protein: CAWSVVAGDRTEAFF. In DNA, the CDR3 is TGTGCCTGGAGTGTAGTTGCGGGGGATCGGACTGAAGCTTTCTTT.

This chain links TRBV21-1 with TRBJ1-4. TRBV21-1 is a listed pseudogene. CDR3 length: 17 residues. CDR3 bases: TGTGCCAGCAGCAAAGGCCGAGGGAGATCTCCTAATGAAAAACTGTTTTTT. Protein product: CASSKGRGRSPNEKLFF.

The chain carries TRBV19 and TRBJ1-1; 8 bases are shared with TRBD1. This CDR3 has 13 amino acids. V lost 8 bases, J lost 6 bases, and 8 bases stayed unmatched. Germline CDR1 LNHDA, CDR2 SQIVND (reference sequence). In DNA form, the CDR3 reads TGTGCCAGTCGGGCAGGGGGCGCCGCTGAAGCTTTCTTT. Residues: CASRAGGAAEAFF.

This clone has just one count. The rearrangement uses TRBV5-5 and TRBJ1-4, with no clear D. Germline lookup yields CDR1 SGHKS and CDR2 YYEKEE (reference sequence). V lost 0 bases to trimming and J lost 2 bases, with 11 bases between them. CDR3 size: 16 residues. CDR3 residues: CASSLAGEFTNEKLFF. CDR3 nucleotide sequence: TGTGCCAGCAGCTTGGCCGGGGAATTCACTAATGAAAAACTGTTTTTT.

This chain uses TRBV28 with TRBJ2-7; maybe TRBD2 (6 bases). Germline CDR1 reads MDHEN; CDR2 reads SYDVKM. The germline V and J ends were trimmed by 8 bases and 9 bases, with 20 bases remaining between them. The CDR3 is 13 residues long. CDR3 sequence: CASGFPIPGGQYF. The CDR3 DNA reads as TGTGCCAGCGGCTTTCCGATTCCCGGGGGGCAGTACTTC.

The genes are TRBV28 and TRBJ2-1, with 8 bases fitting TRBD1. Germline V gene sequence: CDR1 MDHEN, CDR2 SYDVKM. The V and J ends lost 3 bases and 4 bases, in that order; junction bases with no gene match: 8. The CDR3 spans 16 residues. Here the CDR3 DNA reads TGTGCCAGCAGTTTCAGCGGACAGGGAATGTACAATGAGCAGTTCTTC. This encodes CASSFSGQGMYNEQFF. Combining the CDR3 with reference TRBV28 and TRBJ2-1 gives the whole variable domain DVKVTQSSRYLVKRTGEKVFLECVQDMDHENMFWYRQDPGLGLRLIYFSYDVKMKEKGDIPEGYSVSREKKERFSLILESASTNQTSMYLCASSFSGQGMYNEQFFGPGTRLTVL.

The sample holds one count of this clone. The CDR3 region is CASSLTQGDYGNTIYF. CDR3 nucleotide sequence: TGCGCCAGCAGCTTGACCCAGGGGGATTATGGAAACACCATATATTTT. This chain connects TRBV5-1 to TRBJ1-3; 7 nucleotides agree with TRBD1. Germline CDR1 SGHRS, CDR2 YFSETQ. This CDR3 has 16 amino acids. The junction had 7 bases not matched to a gene; V was cut back by 1 base and J by 3 bases.

The chain couples TRBV12-3 or TRBV12-4 to TRBJ1-5, with D unclear. The V end was cut by 3 bases, the J end by 3 bases, with 6 bases between. The CDR3 loop spans 13 amino acids. DNA of the CDR3: TGTGCCAGCAGTTTTGGGCACAATCAGCCCCAGCATTTT. It encodes CASSFGHNQPQHF.

This clone was counted once. The CDR3 DNA is TGTGCCAGCTCAGGGAACACTGAAGCTTTCTTT. This gives the protein CASSGNTEAFF. The V call is TRBV19, the J call TRBJ1-1, with D hard to call. V gave up 9 bases and J gave up 1 base, with 6 bases separating them. This CDR3 is built from 11 residues. Looked up from germline, CDR1 is LNHDA and CDR2 is SQIVND (reference sequence).